This T cell receptor beta chain originates from a study of shared clonotypes between healthy human individuals. The germline V gene has CDR1 LNHDA and CDR2 SQIVND (reference sequence). Trimming pared 3 bases from V and 7 bases from J, leaving 10 bases between. This CDR3 has 13 residues. As for this clone: Its antigen remains unknown. This same CDR3 is encoded by further DNA sequences in the sample.

Each cell subset's genomic DNA was divided evenly among several immunoSEQ plates. Here immunoSEQ multiplex PCR was the method, and the copy in TCRdb shows in-frame clones only, minus some. The sample includes 850,000 to 1,100,000 clones, approximately 77% seen only once; the top ten take more than 0.85%. Regarding the study as a whole: Estimated clonotype richness was generally higher in naive than memory subsets. For sorted subsets, rarefaction showed incomplete sequencing despite large depth.

The sample was memory CD4+ T cells from PBMCs. Regarding subset: CD45RA-negative fraction. The sequence was obtained from a man between 18 and 29 years old in good health. Some clones in this sample may be carry-over from other donors' samples. V and J are TRBV19 and TRBJ1-5, with a weak D call TRBD1 (5 bases). CDR3 bases: TGTGCCAGTAGTATCCAGGGCTCGCAGCCCCAGCATTTT. Its translation is CASSIQGSQPQHF.